This T cell receptor (beta chain) was retrieved from a study of T cell responses to AZD1222 COVID-19 vaccine. Study-wide context: Pooling of second doses given at about 4 or about 12 weeks was done. Regarding the study as a whole: Baseline serostatus was positive in only six AZD1222 recipients. Females made up more of the donors, who were largely white British, and clonal diversity may have come out too low. Spike-specific TCR breadth and depth grew following two AZD1222 doses.

On this clone itself: What it binds is not known.

The protocol was immunoSEQ multiplex PCR, while the TCRdb copy is restricted to in-frame clones and leaves out a portion. The sample has approximately 150,000 clones; 85% to 95% are singletons. CDR1 and CDR2 from the germline V gene are SGHRS and YFSETQ. V was cut by 4 bases and J by 4 bases, with 14 bases left in between. This CDR3 region has 14 residues. The sequence derives from an adult in good health. The sequences come from peripheral blood, collected on day 0 of AZD1222 vaccination. This rearrangement joins TRBV5-1 to TRBJ2-5, with a tentative D call TRBD2 (5 bases). The CDR3 region has the DNA TGCGCCAGCAGCCTGACTGGACTCCCAGAGACCCAGTACTTC. Translating it yields CASSLTGLPETQYF.